This T cell receptor beta chain was recovered during a study of cytotoxic CD8 clonotypes in ibrutinib-treated CLL. The wider study: Patient counts were about 12 relapsed/refractory, approximately 15 treatment-naive and 17 to 18 IGHV unmutated. The study recorded mean values of about 260,000 productive templates and tens of thousands of productive rearrangements per sample. Partial responses numbered some 25 and complete responses 2; after a median about 72 months, about 14 stayed remitted and about twelve progressed. Study-wide results and caveats: The study sampled sustained-remission and progressing patients at different times.

Profiling relied on immunoSEQ multiplex PCR, and the TCRdb table lists in-frame clones only, not all of them. Here the sample spans roughly 220,000 clones, 70% to 75% being singletons. This clone has only a few counts. The antigen is not known. The sample in question was PBMCs, obtained after 12 months of ibrutinib treatment. This sequence was found in a human donor with chronic lymphocytic leukemia.

DNA of the CDR3: TGTGCCAGCAGTGAAAAGGGATCCTACGAGCAGTACTTC. It translates to CASSEKGSYEQYF. The chain carries TRBV6-1 and TRBJ2-7, with no clear D. The CDR3 consists of 13 residues. The V gene's germline CDR1 is MNHNS and CDR2 SASEGT. Trimming removed 2 bases from V and 1 base from J, with 6 bases in between.